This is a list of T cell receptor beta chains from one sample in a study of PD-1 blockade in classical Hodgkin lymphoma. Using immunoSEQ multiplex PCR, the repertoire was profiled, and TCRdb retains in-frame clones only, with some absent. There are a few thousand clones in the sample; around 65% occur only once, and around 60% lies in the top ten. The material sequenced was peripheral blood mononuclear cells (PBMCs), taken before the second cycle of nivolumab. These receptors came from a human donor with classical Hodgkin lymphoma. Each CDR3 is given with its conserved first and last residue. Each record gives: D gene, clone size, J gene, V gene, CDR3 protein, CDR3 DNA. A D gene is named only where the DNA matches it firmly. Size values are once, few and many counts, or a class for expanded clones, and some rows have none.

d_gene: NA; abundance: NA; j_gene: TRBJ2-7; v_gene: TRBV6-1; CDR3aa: CASRDGAGEQYF; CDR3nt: TGTGCCAGCAGGGATGGGGCGGGCGAGCAGTACTTC
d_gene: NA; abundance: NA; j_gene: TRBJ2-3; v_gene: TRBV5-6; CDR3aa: CASSFRVDTQYF; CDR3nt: TGTGCCAGCAGCTTTAGGGTAGATACGCAGTATTTT
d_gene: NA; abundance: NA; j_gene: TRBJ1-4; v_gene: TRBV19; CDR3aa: CASSPRPLRVVLFF; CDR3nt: TGTGCCAGTAGTCCACGACCCCTCCGGGTGGTACTGTTTTTT
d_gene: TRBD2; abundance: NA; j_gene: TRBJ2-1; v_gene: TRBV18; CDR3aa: CASSPRTSGGANSYNEQFF; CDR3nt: TGTGCCAGCTCCCCTCGTACTAGCGGGGGGGCCAACTCCTACAATGAGCAGTTCTTC
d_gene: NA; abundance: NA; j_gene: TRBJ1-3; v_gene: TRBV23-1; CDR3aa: CASSQPCQGDSGNTIYF; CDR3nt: TGCGCCAGCAGTCAACCCTGCCAGGGCGACTCTGGAAACACCATATATTTT
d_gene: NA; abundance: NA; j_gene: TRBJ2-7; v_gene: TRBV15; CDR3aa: CATSRDDRPLSYEQYF; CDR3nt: TGTGCCACCAGCAGAGATGACCGACCCCTCTCCTACGAGCAGTACTTC
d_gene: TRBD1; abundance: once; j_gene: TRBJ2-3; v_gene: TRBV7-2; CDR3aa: CASSLNLGQVTDTQYF; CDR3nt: TGTGCCAGCAGCTTAAATCTTGGACAGGTAACAGATACGCAGTATTTT
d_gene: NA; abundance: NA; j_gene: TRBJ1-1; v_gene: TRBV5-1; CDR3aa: CASSLDSPNTEAFF; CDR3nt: TGCGCCAGCAGCTTGGACTCACCGAACACTGAAGCTTTCTTT
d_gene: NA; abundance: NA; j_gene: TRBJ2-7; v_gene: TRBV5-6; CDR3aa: CASSLSGKGKSYEQYF; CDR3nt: TGTGCCAGCAGCTTGAGTGGTAAGGGAAAATCCTACGAGCAGTACTTC
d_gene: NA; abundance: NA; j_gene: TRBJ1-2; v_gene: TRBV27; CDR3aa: CASSSQGPGNYGYTF; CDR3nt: TGTGCCAGCAGTTCCCAGGGGCCCGGAAACTATGGCTACACCTTC
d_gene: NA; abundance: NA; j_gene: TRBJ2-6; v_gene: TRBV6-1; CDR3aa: CASSATSGANVLTF; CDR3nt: TGTGCCAGCAGTGCTACTTCTGGGGCCAACGTCCTGACTTTC
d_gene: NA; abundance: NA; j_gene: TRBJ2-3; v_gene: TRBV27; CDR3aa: CASSRGGGLTDTQYF; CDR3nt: TGTGCCAGCAGTCGGGGTGGTGGACTCACAGATACGCAGTATTTT
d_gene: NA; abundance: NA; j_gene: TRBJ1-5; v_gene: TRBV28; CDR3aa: CASSLRPISNQPQHF; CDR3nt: TGTGCCAGCAGTTTAAGGCCCATCAGCAATCAGCCCCAGCATTTT
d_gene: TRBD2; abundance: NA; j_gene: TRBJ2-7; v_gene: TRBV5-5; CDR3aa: CASSLRDYDSYEQYF; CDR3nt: TGTGCCAGCAGCCTGCGGGACTATGACTCCTACGAGCAGTACTTC
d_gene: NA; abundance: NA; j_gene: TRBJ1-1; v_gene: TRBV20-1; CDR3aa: CSASMNTEAFF; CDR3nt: TGCAGTGCTAGCATGAACACTGAAGCTTTCTTT
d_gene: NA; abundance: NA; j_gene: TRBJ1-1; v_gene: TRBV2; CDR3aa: CASSDFVRNTEAFF; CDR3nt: TGTGCCAGCAGTGATTTTGTCCGGAACACTGAAGCTTTCTTT
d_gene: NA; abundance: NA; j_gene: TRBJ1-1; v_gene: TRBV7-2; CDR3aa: CASSLTPGVGGEAFF; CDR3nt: TGTGCCAGCAGCCTGACCCCGGGAGTTGGGGGTGAAGCTTTCTTT
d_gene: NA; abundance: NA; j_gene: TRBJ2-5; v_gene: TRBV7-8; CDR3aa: CASRPGGGGLETQYF; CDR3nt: TGTGCCAGCAGACCCGGTGGAGGGGGGTTAGAGACCCAGTACTTC
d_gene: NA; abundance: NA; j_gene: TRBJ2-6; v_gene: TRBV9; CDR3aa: CASSVQGSGANVLTF; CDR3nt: TGTGCCAGCAGCGTACAGGGCTCTGGGGCCAACGTCCTGACTTTC
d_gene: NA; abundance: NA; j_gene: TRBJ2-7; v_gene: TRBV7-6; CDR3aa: CASSLPAREQYF; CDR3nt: TGTGCCAGCAGCTTACCGGCCCGCGAGCAGTACTTC
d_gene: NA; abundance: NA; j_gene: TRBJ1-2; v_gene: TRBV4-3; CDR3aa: CASSQDWQVPQRDYTF; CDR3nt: TGCGCCAGCAGCCAAGATTGGCAGGTCCCCCAAAGGGACTACACCTTC
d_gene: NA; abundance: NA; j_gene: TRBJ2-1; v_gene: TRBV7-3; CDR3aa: CASSLTPFPGGPYNEQFF; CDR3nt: TGTGCCAGCAGCTTAACCCCTTTTCCCGGGGGGCCTTACAATGAGCAGTTCTTC
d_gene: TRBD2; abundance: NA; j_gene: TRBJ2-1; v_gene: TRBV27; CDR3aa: CATLRGDNEQFF; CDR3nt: TGTGCCACTCTTCGGGGGGACAATGAGCAGTTCTTC
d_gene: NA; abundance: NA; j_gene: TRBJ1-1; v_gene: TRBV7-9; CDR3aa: CASSFDQRLNTEAFF; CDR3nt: TGTGCCAGCAGCTTTGACCAGAGATTGAACACTGAAGCTTTCTTT
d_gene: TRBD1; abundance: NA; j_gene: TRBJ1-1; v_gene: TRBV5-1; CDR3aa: CASSLSSGGIMNTEAFF; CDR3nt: TGCGCCAGCAGCTTGTCGTCAGGGGGAATAATGAACACTGAAGCTTTCTTT
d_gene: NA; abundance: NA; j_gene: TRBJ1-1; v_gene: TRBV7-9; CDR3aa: CASSLEMNTEAFF; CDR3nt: TGTGCCAGCAGCTTAGAAATGAACACTGAAGCTTTCTTT
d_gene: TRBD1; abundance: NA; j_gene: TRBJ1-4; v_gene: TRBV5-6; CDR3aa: CASSLEGTGREKLFF; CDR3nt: TGTGCCAGCAGCTTAGAGGGGACAGGGCGCGAAAAACTGTTTTTT
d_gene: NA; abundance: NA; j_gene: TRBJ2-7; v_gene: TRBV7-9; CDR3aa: CASSLGSDRYEQYF; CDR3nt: TGTGCCAGCAGCTTAGGGTCGGACCGCTACGAGCAGTACTTC
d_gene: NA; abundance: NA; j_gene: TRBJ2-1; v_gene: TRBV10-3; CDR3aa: CASSFEFPAGREGEQFF; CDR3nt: TGTGCCAGCAGTTTTGAATTCCCGGCAGGCCGGGAAGGCGAGCAGTTCTTC
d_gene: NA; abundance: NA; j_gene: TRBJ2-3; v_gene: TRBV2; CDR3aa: CASCRGYGTDTQYF; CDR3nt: TGTGCCAGCTGCAGGGGTTACGGCACAGATACGCAGTATTTT
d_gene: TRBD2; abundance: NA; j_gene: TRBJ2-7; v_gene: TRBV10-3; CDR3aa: CAISESVAGGGEYEQYF; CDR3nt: TGTGCCATCAGTGAGTCGGTAGCGGGGGGCGGGGAATACGAGCAGTACTTC
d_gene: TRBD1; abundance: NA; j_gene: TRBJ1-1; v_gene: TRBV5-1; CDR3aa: CASSKGTGDMNTEAFF; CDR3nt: TGCGCCAGCAGCAAGGGGACAGGGGACATGAACACTGAAGCTTTCTTT
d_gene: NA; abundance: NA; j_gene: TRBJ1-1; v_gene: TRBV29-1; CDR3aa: CSVERNTEAFF; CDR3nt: TGCAGCGTTGAAAGGAACACTGAAGCTTTCTTT
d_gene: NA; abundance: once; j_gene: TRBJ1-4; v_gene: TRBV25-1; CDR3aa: CASNLGGSGNEKLFF; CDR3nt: TGTGCCAGCAACTTGGGGGGTTCGGGTAATGAAAAACTGTTTTTT
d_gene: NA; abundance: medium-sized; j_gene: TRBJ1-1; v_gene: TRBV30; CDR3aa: CAWSVNSANTEAFF; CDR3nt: TGTGCCTGGAGTGTAAACTCGGCGAACACTGAAGCTTTCTTT
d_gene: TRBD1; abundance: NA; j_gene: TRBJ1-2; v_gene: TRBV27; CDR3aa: CASSLSRQGAGGYTF; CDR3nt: TGTGCCAGCAGTTTATCGCGGCAGGGGGCAGGGGGCTACACCTTC
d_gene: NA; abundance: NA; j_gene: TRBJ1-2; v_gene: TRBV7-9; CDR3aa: CASSLWEGLYGYTF; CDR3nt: TGTGCCAGCAGCTTATGGGAGGGGCTCTATGGCTACACCTTC
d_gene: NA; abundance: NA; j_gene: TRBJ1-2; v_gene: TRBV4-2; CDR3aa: CASSQRHQANYGYTF; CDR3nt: TGTGCCAGCAGCCAAAGACATCAAGCTAACTATGGCTACACCTTC
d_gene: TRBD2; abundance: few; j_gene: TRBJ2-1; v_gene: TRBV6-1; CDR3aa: CASSVLLAGGPLHEQFF; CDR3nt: TGTGCCAGCAGTGTCCTTCTAGCGGGAGGGCCTTTGCATGAGCAGTTCTTC
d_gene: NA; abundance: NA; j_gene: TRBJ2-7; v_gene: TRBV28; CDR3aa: CASSLLRGSEQYF; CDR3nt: TGTGCCAGCAGCCTCCTAAGGGGTTCCGAGCAGTACTTC
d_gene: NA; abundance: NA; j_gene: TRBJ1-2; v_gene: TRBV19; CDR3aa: CASSITHDLGYGYTF; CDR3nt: TGTGCCAGTAGTATAACGCATGACCTTGGCTATGGCTACACCTTC